Sequencing of this T cell receptor beta chain was carried out in a study of blood T cell repertoires in COVID-19. Study-level background: Specimens from acute and convalescent COVID-19 originated in the United States, Italy and Spain. T cells, B-cell-depleted T cells, or PBMCs supplied cDNA or gDNA.

V was pared by 5 bases and J by 3 bases, with 22 bases between. Looked up from germline, CDR1 is SQVTM and CDR2 is ANQGSEA. This CDR3 comprises 16 residues. Per the original data handling: It was from reference gene primer amplification that nucleated cell counts were estimated. TCRdb keeps only in-frame clones here, not all; method: immunoSEQ multiplex PCR. D and trimming were read from the DNA, whereas the V and J calls and clone size are those reported in that table. The sample gives around 250,000 clones, around 87% of which show up once; approximately 7% is in the top ten. V usage is TRBV29-1 and J usage is TRBJ1-1, with D possibly matching TRBD1 (5 bases). The receptor comes from a woman between 65 and 79 years old with active or convalescent COVID-19. The material sequenced was peripheral blood. The DNA for the CDR3 is TGCAGCGTTATACCCCGGACACCCGGTGGGTACACTGAAGCTTTCTTT. Protein: CSVIPRTPGGYTEAFF. Full variable domain (remainder filled in from reference TRBV29-1 and TRBJ1-1): SAVISQKPSRDICQRGTSLTIQCQVDSQVTMMFWYRQQPGQSLTLIATANQGSEATYESGFVIDKFPISRPNLTFSTLTVSNMSPEDSSIYLCSVIPRTPGGYTEAFFGQGTRLTVV.